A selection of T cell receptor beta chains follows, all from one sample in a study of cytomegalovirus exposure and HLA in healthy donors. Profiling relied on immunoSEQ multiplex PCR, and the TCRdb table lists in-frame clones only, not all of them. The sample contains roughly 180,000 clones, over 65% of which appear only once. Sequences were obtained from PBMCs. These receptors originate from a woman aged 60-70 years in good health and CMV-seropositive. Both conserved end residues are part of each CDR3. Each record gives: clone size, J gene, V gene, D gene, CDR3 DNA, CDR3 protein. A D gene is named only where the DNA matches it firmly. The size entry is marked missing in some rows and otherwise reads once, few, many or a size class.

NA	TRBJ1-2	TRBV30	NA	TGTGCCTGGAGATCCACTCAGGGGTATGGCTACACCTTC	CAWRSTQGYGYTF
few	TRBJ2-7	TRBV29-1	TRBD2	TGCAGCGTCTCAGCGGGAGTTGGGTACGAGCAGTACTTC	CSVSAGVGYEQYF
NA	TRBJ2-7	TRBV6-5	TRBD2	TGTGCCAGCAGTTACGCAGCGGGGTCCTCCTACGAGCAGTACTTC	CASSYAAGSSYEQYF
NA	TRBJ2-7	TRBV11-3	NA	TGTGCCAGCGCCTCGGGGAGCTCCTACGAGCAGTACTTC	CASASGSSYEQYF
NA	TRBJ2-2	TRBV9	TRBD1	TGTGCCAGCAGCGCGTGGACAGGGGGCAACACCGGGGAGCTGTTTTTT	CASSAWTGGNTGELFF
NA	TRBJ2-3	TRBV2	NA	TGTGCCAGCAGTGAAACTAGCACAGATACGCAGTATTTT	CASSETSTDTQYF
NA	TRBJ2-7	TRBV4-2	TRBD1	TGTGCCAGCAGCCAAAACCCGGGACAGGGGTCCGAGCAGTACTTC	CASSQNPGQGSEQYF
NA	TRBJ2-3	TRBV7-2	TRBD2	TGTGCCAGCAGCTTAGACGGGGGGGCCCCAGATACGCAGTATTTT	CASSLDGGAPDTQYF
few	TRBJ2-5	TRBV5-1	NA	TGCGCCAGCAGCTTGGAGGGGGAGACCCAGTACTTC	CASSLEGETQYF
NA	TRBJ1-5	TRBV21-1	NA	TGTGCCAGCAGCTGCTCCGGGACAGACAATCAGCCCCAGCATTTT	CASSCSGTDNQPQHF
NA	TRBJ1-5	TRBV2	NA	TGTGCCAGCAGTGATGGTATGGGCCGAAGTTATAGCAATCAGCCCCAGCATTTT	CASSDGMGRSYSNQPQHF
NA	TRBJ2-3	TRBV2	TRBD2	TGTGCCAGCAGGAGGACTAGAGATACGCAGTATTTT	CASRRTRDTQYF
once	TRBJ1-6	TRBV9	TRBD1	TGTGCCAGCAGCGAGGGAAGAACAGGGGGTAATTCACCCCTCCACTTT	CASSEGRTGGNSPLHF
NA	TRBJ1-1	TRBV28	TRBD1	TGTGCCAGCAGTTTCATGTCAGGGGGCCGGGGGACTGAAGCTTTCTTT	CASSFMSGGRGTEAFF
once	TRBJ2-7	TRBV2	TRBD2	TGTGCCAGCAGTCTCAGCGGGGGGTCCTACGAGCAGTACTTC	CASSLSGGSYEQYF
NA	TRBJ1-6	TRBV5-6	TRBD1	TGTGCCAGCAGCCCCGGGACAGCATCACTCCTCCACTTT	CASSPGTASLLHF
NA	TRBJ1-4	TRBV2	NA	TGTGCCAGCAGTTGGCAGGCACAGGAGAATGAAAAACTGTTTTTT	CASSWQAQENEKLFF
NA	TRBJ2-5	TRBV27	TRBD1	TGTGCCAGCGCTACCCGGACAGGCTATGCCCGTGAGCAGTACTTC	CASATRTGYAREQYF
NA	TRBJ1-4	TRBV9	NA	TGTGCCAGCAGCGTATCGGACACAACTAATGAAAAACTGTTTTTT	CASSVSDTTNEKLFF
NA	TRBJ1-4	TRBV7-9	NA	TGTGCCAGCAGCAGCCAGGGGACTAATGAAAAACTGTTTTTT	CASSSQGTNEKLFF
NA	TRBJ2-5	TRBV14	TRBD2	TGTGCCAGCAGCTCCTGGGCAGGACTAGCGGGGTTGAGGGAGACCCAGTACTTC	CASSSWAGLAGLRETQYF
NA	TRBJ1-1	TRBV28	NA	TGTGCCAGCAGTCCCGGACAAATGAACACTGAAGCTTTCTTT	CASSPGQMNTEAFF
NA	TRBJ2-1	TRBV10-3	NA	TGTGCCATCAGTTCACAGGGCTCCTACAATGAGCAGTTCTTC	CAISSQGSYNEQFF
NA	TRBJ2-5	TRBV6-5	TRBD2	TGTGCCAGCAGGCGGGGGGCTGGCGGGGAGACCCAGTACTTC	CASRRGAGGETQYF
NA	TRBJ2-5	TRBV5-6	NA	TGTGCCAGCAGTTACCGGGGTCCTTTAAGGGAGACCCAGTACTTC	CASSYRGPLRETQYF
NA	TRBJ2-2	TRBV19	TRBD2	TGTGCCACATACCCCACTAGCGGGAGGGCCCCGAACACCGGGGAGCTGTTTTTT	CATYPTSGRAPNTGELFF
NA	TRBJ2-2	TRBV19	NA	TGTGCCAGTTCCAGGGGAAGCACCGGGGAGCTGTTTTTT	CASSRGSTGELFF
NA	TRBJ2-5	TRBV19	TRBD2	TGTGCCAGTAGTATTGAAGCGGGGAGGTCCCAGTACTTC	CASSIEAGRSQYF
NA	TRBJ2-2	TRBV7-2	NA	TGTGCCAGCAGCCCCCAATGGAACACCGGGGAGCTGTTTTTT	CASSPQWNTGELFF
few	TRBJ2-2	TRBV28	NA	TGTGCCAGCAGCCGGACCGGGGAGCTGTTTTTT	CASSRTGELFF
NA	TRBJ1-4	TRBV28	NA	TGTGCCAGCAGTGGGGCCAGGGCGGCATGGTCGGGACTGTTTTTT	CASSGARAAWSGLFF
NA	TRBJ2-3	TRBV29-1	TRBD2	TGCAGCGTTGAAGGAAAAGCGGGAGGCACAGATACGCAGTATTTT	CSVEGKAGGTDTQYF
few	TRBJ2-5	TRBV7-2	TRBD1	TGTGCCAGCAGCTTAGGGATACAGGGGAGAGAGACCCAGTACTTC	CASSLGIQGRETQYF
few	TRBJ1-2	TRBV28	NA	TGTGCCAGCAGTTTCGTCGGAACGGGGATCTATGGCTACACCTTC	CASSFVGTGIYGYTF
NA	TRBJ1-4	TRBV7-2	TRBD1	TGTGCCAGCAGCCCGGACAGGGGATATGAAAAACTGTTTTTT	CASSPDRGYEKLFF
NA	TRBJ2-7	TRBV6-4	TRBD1	TGTGCCCGGATGAGACAGGGGGCTTCCCAGTACGAGCAGTACTTC	CARMRQGASQYEQYF
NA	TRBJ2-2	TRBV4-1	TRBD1	TGCGCCAGCAGCCATCCGGGACAGGGGGTGACCGGGGAGCTGTTTTTT	CASSHPGQGVTGELFF
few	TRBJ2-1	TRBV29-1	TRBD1	TGCAGCGTTCTCCGGGACAGGGGTCATGAGCAGTTCTTC	CSVLRDRGHEQFF
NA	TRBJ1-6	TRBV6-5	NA	TGTGCCAGCAGTTACTCGACCCAGGGTTCGGATTCACCCCTCCACTTT	CASSYSTQGSDSPLHF
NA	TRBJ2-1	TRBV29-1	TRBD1	TGCAGCGTCAGCACCCGGGACAGAGCTTACAATGAGCAGTTCTTC	CSVSTRDRAYNEQFF
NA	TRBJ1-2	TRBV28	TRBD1	TGTGCCAGCAGTCTCCTGGGACAGGCGTCTTCTATCTATGGCTACACCTTC	CASSLLGQASSIYGYTF
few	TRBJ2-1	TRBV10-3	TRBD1	TGTGCCATCAGTAAACGGACAGGGGGAGATGAGCAGTTCTTC	CAISKRTGGDEQFF
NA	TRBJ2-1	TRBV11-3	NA	TGTGCCAGCAGTCCGGGCGGGCTAAGCTCCTACAATGAGCAGTTCTTC	CASSPGGLSSYNEQFF
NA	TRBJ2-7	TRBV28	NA	TGTGCCAGCAGTTTATCAGGGGCCTACGAGCAGTACTTC	CASSLSGAYEQYF
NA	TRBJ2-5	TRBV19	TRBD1	TGTGCCAGTAGTACCGGGACAGCCCAAGAGACCCAGTACTTC	CASSTGTAQETQYF